Listed below are T cell receptor beta chains from one sample, sequenced in a study of T-cell memory formation after mild COVID-19. Each CDR3 protein is one row after TCRdb ran MiXCR on the 5' RACE reads. This sample has roughly 250,000 distinct CDR3 sequences; approximately 15% occur once, and the top ten carry 20% to 25%. The specimen was PBMCs or a T cell subset sorted from them (not recorded which). The receptors derive from a young man who had mild COVID-19 (a few samples of this study predate the infection). Cell type and time point are not known. Each CDR3 is given with its conserved first and last residue. D genes are given only for firm matches. A row's size may be missing; if present it is once, few, many or a size class.

clone size,D gene,V gene,CDR3 protein
NA,TRBD2,TRBV7-2,CATRLAGTSTGELFF
few,TRBD2,TRBV5-1,CASAGLAGGLNYNEQFF
NA,TRBD1,TRBV4-3,CASSPGTGEAIAAGYTF
few,NA,TRBV7-9,CASSLDRNRDEQYF
NA,TRBD2,TRBV20-1,CSAAPGGKETQYF
NA,NA,TRBV20-1,CSAPGLLRRDYGYTF
NA,NA,TRBV7-9,CASSPDGKGYTF
few,NA,TRBV15,CATSRVGAAFF
NA,NA,TRBV5-1,CASSWAPSYEQYF
few,NA,TRBV11-2,CASSLAGWPDEQYF
NA,TRBD1,TRBV24-1,CATSEGTEDQPQHF
NA,TRBD2,TRBV13,CASSSRRRGYNEQFF
few,NA,TRBV5-1,CASSLSPVGVGTEAFF
NA,TRBD2,TRBV9,CASSPRAAGNSYEQYF
NA,TRBD1,TRBV12-3/TRBV12-4,CASSLAGGGQPQHF
few,NA,TRBV5-1,CASSSIDSYNEQFF
few,NA,TRBV24-1,CATSDTRVGNEQFF
NA,TRBD1,TRBV29-1,CSVATNRGGETQYF
NA,TRBD2,TRBV4-1,CASTERGTSTDTQYF
NA,TRBD1,TRBV5-6,CASSVRQGRNEQFF
many,TRBD2,TRBV15,CATSRGDTSGANEQFF
NA,NA,TRBV7-8,CASPHPEAFF
NA,NA,TRBV7-9,CASSSDRTVHLEKLFF
few,NA,TRBV2,CASSVQGTYEQYF
few,NA,TRBV7-3,CASSLNQGGDTQYF
few,NA,TRBV28,CASSSYRVPGELFF
few,TRBD2,TRBV28,CASSGSGLAGGPQYF
NA,TRBD1,TRBV12-3/TRBV12-4,CASRADRGRAFF
NA,NA,TRBV19,CASRPPGESEKLFF
NA,NA,TRBV14,CASSQVPPRTNSYNEQFF
NA,TRBD1,TRBV27,CASSITGQHQETQYF
few,TRBD2,TRBV12-3/TRBV12-4,CASQRAGGSSYNEQFF
few,NA,TRBV6-5,CASRTRGWDEKLFF
few,NA,TRBV7-2,CASSTTGNQETQYF
NA,NA,TRBV19,CASSTGRRNTEAFF
many,TRBD1,TRBV5-5,CASSIWTGRYEQYF
many,NA,TRBV5-1,CASSLVGSQETQYF
few,NA,TRBV7-2,CASSSINYGYTF
few,TRBD1,TRBV20-1,CSAGPGQAYEQYF
NA,NA,TRBV5-1,CASSLIGGGGNSPLHF
NA,NA,TRBV6-5,CASSAAGPGGNEQFF
few,TRBD2,TRBV5-1,CASSLEIVRRLAFGTQYF
NA,NA,TRBV6-1,CASSETDYNSPLHF
NA,TRBD1,TRBV20-1,CSQQGASYNEQFF
NA,NA,TRBV20-1,CSARDRGVTQIQTQYF
NA,NA,TRBV7-8,CASSSPQGLGETQYF
NA,NA,TRBV4-1,CASSQYRGGVSTDTQYF
NA,NA,TRBV7-2,CASSLGPSRGPNSPLHF
NA,TRBD1,TRBV5-1,CASSFTGGQPQHF
few,TRBD1,TRBV4-3,CASSQHRDRASEQYF
few,TRBD1,TRBV7-9,CASRPRTGINSPLHF
NA,NA,TRBV9,CASSRSGPGQGYTF
few,NA,TRBV6-5,CASTQGREQYF
NA,NA,TRBV19,CASSNGPDEQYF
once,TRBD1,TRBV14,CASSPLTGSGADTQYF